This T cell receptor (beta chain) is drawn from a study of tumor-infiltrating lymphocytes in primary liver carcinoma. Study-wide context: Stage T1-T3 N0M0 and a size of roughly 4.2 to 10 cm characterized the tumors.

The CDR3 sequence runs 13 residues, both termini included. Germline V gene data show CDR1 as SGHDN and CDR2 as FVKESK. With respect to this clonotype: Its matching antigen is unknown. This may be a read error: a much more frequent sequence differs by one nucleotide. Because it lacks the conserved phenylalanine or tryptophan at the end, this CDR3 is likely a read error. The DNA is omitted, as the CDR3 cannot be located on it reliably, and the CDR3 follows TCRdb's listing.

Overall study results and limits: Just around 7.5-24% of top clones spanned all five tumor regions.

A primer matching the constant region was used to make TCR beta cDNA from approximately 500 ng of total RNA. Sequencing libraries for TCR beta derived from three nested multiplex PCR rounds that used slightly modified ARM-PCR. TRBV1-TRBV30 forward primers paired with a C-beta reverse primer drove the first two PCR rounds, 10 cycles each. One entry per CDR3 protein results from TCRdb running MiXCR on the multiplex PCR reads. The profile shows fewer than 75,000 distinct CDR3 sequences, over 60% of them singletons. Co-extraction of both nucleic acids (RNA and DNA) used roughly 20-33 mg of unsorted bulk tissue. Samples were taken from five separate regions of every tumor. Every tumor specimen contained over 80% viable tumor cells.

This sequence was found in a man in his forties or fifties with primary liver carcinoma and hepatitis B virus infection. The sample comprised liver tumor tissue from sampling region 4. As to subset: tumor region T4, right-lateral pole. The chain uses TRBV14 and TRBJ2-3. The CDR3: CASSRGYTDTQNI.